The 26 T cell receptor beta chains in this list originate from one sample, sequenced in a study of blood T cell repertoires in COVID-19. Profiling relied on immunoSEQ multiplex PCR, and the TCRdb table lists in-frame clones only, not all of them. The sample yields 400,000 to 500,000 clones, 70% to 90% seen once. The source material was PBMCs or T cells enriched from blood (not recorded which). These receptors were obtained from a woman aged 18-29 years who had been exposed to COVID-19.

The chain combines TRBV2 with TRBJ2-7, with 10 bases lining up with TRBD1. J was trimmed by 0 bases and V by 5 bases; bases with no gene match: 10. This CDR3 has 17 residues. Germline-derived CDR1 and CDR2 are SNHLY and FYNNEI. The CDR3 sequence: CASSLMTGGLSSYEQYF. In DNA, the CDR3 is TGTGCCAGCAGTTTGATGACAGGGGGCCTTAGCTCCTACGAGCAGTACTTC.

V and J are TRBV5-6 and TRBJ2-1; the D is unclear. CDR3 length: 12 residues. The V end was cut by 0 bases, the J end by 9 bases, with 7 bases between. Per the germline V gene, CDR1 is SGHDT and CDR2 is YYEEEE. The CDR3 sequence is CASSLGGFEQFF. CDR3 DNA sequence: TGTGCCAGCAGCTTGGGTGGCTTTGAGCAGTTCTTC.

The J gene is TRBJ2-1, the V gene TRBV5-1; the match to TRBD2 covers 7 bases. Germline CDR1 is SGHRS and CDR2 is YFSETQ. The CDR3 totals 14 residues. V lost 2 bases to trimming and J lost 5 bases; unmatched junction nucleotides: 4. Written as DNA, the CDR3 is TGCGCCAGCAGCTTTCCGGGAGGCGACAATGAGCAGTTCTTC. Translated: CASSFPGGDNEQFF.

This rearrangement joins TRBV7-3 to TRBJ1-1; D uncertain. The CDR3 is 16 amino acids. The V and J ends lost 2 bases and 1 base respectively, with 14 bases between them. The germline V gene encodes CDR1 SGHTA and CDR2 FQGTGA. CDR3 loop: CASSLFPPTGNTEAFF. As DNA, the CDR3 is TGTGCCAGCAGCTTATTCCCCCCAACCGGGAACACTGAAGCTTTCTTT.

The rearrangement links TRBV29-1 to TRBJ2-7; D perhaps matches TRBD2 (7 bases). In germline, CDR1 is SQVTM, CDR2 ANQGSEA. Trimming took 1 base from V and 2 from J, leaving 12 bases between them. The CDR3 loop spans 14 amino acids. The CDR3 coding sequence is TGCAGCGTTGAAGGCGGGGGCACTCCCTACGAGCAGTACTTC. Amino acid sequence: CSVEGGGTPYEQYF.

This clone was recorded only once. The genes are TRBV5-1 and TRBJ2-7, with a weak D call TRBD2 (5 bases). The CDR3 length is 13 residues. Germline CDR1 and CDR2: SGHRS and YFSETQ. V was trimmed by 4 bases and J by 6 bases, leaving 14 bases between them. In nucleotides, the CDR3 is TGCGCCAGCAGCGGGTCCGGGATAGGCGAGCAGTACTTC. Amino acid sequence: CASSGSGIGEQYF.

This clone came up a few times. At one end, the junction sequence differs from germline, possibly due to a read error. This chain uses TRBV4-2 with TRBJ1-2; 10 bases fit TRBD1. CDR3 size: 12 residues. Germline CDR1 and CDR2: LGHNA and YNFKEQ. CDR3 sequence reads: CASSRDRGPAAF. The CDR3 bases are TGTGCCAGCAGCCGCGACAGGGGGCCGGCGGCCTTC.

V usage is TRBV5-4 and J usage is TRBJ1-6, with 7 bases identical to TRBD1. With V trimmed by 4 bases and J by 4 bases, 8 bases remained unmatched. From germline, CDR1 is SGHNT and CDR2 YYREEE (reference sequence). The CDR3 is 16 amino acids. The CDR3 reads CASSATGNKYNSPLHF. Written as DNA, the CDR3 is TGTGCCAGCAGCGCGACAGGGAACAAGTATAATTCACCCCTCCACTTT.

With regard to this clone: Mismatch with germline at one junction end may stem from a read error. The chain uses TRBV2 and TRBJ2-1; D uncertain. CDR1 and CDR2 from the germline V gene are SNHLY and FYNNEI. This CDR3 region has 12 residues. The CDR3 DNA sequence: TGTGCCAGCAGATATTCCTTCAATGAGCAGTTCTTC. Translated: CASRYSFNEQFF.

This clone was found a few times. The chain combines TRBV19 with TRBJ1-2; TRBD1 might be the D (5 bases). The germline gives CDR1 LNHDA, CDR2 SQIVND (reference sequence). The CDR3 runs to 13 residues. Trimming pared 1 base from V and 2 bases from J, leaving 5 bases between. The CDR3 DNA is TGTGCCAGTAGTATAGCAGGGAACTATGGCTACACCTTC. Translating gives CASSIAGNYGYTF. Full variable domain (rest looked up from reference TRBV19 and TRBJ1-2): DGGITQSPKYLFRKEGQNVTLSCEQNLNHDAMYWYRQDPGQGLRLIYYSQIVNDFQKGDIAEGYSVSREKKESFPLTVTSAQKNPTAFYLCASSIAGNYGYTFGSGTRLTVV.

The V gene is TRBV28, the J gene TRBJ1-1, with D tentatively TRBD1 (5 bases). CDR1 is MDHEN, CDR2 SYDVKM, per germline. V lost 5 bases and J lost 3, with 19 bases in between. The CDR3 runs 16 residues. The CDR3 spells CASSPQILRADTEAFF. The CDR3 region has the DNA TGTGCCAGCAGTCCCCAAATCCTCAGGGCGGACACTGAAGCTTTCTTT.

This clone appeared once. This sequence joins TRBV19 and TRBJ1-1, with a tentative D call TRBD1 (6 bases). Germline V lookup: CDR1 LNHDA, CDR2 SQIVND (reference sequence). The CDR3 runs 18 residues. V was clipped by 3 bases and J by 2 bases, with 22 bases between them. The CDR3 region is CASSIYMRSGQSNTEAFF. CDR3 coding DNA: TGTGCCAGTAGTATTTATATGAGGTCCGGACAGAGTAACACTGAAGCTTTCTTT.

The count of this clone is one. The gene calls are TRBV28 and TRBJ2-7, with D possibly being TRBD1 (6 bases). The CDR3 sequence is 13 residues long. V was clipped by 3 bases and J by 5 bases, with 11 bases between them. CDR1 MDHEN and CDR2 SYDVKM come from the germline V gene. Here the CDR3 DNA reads TGTGCCAGCAGTTTTTACAGGGAGAACGAGCAGTACTTC. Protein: CASSFYRENEQYF.

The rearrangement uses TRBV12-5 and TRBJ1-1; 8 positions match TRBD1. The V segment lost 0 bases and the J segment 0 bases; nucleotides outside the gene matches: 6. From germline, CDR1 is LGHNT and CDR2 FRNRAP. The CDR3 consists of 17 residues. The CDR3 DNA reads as TGTGCTAGTGGTTTGGTTACAGGGGGTTTCATGAACACTGAAGCTTTCTTT. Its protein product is CASGLVTGGFMNTEAFF.

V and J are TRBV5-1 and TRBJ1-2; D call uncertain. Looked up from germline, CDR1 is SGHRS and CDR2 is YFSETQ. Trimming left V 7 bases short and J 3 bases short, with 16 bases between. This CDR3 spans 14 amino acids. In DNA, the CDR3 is TGCGCCAGCCGTCCCTATTATCAAGACTATGGCTACACCTTC. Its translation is CASRPYYQDYGYTF.

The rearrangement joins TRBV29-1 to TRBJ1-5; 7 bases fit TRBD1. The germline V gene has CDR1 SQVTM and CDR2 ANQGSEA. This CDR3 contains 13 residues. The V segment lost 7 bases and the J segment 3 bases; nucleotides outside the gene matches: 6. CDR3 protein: CSAVTGINQPQHF. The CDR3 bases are TGCAGCGCTGTGACAGGGATCAATCAGCCCCAGCATTTT. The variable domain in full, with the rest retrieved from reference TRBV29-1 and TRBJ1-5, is SAVISQKPSRDICQRGTSLTIQCQVDSQVTMMFWYRQQPGQSLTLIATANQGSEATYESGFVIDKFPISRPNLTFSTLTVSNMSPEDSSIYLCSAVTGINQPQHFGDGTRLSIL.

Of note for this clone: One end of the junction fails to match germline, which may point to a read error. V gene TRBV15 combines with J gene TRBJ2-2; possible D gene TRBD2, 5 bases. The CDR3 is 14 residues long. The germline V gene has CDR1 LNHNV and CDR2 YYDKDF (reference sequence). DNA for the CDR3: TGTGCCACCAGAAGAGAAACGGGAATCGGGGAGCTGTTTTTT. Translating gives CATRRETGIGELFF.

This CDR3 is CASTSGGNGNTEAFF. The DNA of the CDR3 is TGTGCCAGTACCTCAGGGGGGAACGGGAACACTGAAGCTTTCTTT. This rearrangement joins TRBV19 to TRBJ1-1; 7 bases align to TRBD1. The CDR3 contains 15 residues. Germline values: CDR1 LNHDA, CDR2 SQIVND (reference sequence). The V gene end was trimmed by 7 bases and the J gene end by 1 base; junction bases not matched to a gene: 9.

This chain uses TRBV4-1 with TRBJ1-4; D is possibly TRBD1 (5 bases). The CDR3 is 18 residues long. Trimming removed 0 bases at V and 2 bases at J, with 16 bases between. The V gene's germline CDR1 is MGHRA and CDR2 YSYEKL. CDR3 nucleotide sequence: TGCGCCAGCAGCCAAGATCCTCGACAGCCCCTCACTAATGAAAAACTGTTTTTT. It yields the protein CASSQDPRQPLTNEKLFF.

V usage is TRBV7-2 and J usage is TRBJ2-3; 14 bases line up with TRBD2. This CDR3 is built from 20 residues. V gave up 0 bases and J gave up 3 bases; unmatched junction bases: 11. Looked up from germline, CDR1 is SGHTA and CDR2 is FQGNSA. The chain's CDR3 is CASSLANPGTSGRWTDTQYF. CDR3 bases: TGTGCCAGCAGCTTAGCAAATCCCGGGACTAGCGGGAGATGGACAGATACGCAGTATTTT.

CDR3 sequence (DNA): TGTGCCAGCAGCCAAGACATAGAGAGAGCCTACGAGCAGTACTTC. Translating gives CASSQDIERAYEQYF. J is TRBJ2-7 and V is TRBV3-1 (or the pseudogene TRBV3-2); D not certain. The ends were cut back, 0 bases at V and 2 bases at J, with 11 bases in the middle. Germline V lookup: CDR1 LGHDT, CDR2 YNNKEL (reference sequence). The CDR3 has 15 amino acids.

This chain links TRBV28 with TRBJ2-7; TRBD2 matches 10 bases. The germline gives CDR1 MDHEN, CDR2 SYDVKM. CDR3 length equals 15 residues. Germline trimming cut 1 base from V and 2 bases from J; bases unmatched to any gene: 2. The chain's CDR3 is CASSLLGTSAYEQYF. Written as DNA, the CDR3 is TGTGCCAGCAGTTTATTGGGGACTAGCGCCTACGAGCAGTACTTC.

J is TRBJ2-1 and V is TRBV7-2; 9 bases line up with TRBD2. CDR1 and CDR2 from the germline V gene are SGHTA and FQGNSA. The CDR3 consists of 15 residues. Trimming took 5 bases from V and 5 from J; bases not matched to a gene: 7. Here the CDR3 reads CASSPGLARHNEQFF. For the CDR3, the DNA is TGTGCCAGCAGCCCAGGACTAGCGCGGCACAATGAGCAGTTCTTC. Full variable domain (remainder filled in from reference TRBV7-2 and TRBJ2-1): GAGVSQSPSNKVTEKGKDVELRCDPISGHTALYWYRQSLGQGLEFLIYFQGNSAPDKSGLPSDRFSAERTGGSVSTLTIQRTQQEDSAVYLCASSPGLARHNEQFFGPGTRLTVL.

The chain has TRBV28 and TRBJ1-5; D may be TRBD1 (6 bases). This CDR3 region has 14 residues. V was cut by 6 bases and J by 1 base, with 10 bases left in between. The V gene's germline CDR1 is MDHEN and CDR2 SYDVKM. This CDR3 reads CASRYTGSNQPQHF. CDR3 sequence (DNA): TGTGCCAGCAGGTATACAGGGAGCAATCAGCCCCAGCATTTT.

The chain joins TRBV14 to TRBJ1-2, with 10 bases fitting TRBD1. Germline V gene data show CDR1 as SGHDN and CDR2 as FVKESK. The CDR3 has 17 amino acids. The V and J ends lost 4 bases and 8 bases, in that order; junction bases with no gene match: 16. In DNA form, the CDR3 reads TGTGCCAGCAGCCCATATCCGACGGGACAGGGGAAGGGGGGCTACACCTTC. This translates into CASSPYPTGQGKGGYTF.

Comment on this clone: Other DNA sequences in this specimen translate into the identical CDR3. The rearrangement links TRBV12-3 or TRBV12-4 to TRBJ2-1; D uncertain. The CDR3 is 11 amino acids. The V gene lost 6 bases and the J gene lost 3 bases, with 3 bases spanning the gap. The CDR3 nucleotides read TGTGCCAGCAGCTTCTACAATGAGCAGTTCTTC. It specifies CASSFYNEQFF.